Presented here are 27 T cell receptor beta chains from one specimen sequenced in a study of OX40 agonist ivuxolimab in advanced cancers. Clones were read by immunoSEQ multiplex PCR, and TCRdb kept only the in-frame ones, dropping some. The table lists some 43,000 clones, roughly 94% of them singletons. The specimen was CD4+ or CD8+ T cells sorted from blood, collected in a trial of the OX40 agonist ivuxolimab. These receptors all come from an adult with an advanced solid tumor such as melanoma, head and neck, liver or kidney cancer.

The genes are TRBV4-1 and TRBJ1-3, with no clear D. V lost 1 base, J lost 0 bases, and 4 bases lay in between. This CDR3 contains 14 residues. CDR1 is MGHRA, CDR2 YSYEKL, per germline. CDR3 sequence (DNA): TGCGCCAGCAGCCAAGTACCCTCTGGAAACACCATATATTTT. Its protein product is CASSQVPSGNTIYF.

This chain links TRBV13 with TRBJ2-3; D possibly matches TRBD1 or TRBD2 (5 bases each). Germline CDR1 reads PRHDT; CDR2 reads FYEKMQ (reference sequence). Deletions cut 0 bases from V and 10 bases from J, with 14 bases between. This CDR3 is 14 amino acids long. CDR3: CASSLGRGERAQYF. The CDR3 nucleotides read TGTGCCAGCAGCTTAGGTCGAGGGGAGAGGGCGCAGTATTTT.

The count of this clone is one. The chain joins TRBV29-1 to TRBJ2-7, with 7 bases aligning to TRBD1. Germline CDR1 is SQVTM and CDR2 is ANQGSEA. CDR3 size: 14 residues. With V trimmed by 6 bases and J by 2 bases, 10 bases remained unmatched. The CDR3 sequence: CSVVPRDRTYEQYF. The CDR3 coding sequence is TGCAGCGTCGTTCCCCGGGACAGAACCTACGAGCAGTACTTC.

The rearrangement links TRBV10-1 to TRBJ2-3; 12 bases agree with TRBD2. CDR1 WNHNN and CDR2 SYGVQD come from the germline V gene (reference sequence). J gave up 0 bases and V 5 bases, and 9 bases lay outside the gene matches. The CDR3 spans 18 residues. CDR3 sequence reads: CASSRTSGKQHSTDTQYF. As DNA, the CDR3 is TGCGCCAGCAGTCGGACTAGCGGGAAACAACATAGCACAGATACGCAGTATTTT.

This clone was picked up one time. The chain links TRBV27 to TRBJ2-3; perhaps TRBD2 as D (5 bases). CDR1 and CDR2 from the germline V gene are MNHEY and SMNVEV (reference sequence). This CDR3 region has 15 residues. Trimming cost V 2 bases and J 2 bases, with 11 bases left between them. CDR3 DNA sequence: TGTGCCAGCAGTTTAACAGCAGGACTCACAGATACGCAGTATTTT. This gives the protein CASSLTAGLTDTQYF.

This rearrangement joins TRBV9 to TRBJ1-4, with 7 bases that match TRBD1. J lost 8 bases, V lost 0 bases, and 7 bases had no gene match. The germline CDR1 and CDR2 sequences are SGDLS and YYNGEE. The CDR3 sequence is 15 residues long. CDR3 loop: CASSVGGGRGEKLFF. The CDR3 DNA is TGTGCCAGCAGCGTAGGAGGGGGCCGGGGAGAAAAACTGTTTTTT.

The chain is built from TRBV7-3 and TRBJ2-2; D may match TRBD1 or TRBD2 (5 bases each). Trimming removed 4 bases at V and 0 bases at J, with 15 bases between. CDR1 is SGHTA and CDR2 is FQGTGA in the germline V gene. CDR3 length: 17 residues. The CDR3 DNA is TGTGCCAGCAGCTCGCACCTCGGGACGGCGAACACCGGGGAGCTGTTTTTT. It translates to CASSSHLGTANTGELFF. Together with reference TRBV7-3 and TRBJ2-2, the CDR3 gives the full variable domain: GAGVSQTPSNKVTEKGKYVELRCDPISGHTALYWYRQSLGQGPEFLIYFQGTGAADDSGLPNDRFFAVRPEGSVSTLKIQRTERGDSAVYLCASSSHLGTANTGELFFGEGSRLTVL.

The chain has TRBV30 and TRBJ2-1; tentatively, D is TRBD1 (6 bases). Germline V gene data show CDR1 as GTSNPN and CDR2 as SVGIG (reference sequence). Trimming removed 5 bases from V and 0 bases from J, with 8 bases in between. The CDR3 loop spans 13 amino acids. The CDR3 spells CAWARGSYNEQFF. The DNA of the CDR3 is TGTGCCTGGGCCAGGGGCTCCTACAATGAGCAGTTCTTC.

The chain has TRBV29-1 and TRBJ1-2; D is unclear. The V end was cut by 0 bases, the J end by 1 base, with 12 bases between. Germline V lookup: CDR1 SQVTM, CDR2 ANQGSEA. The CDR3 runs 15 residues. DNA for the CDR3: TGCAGCGTTGAAGATCTTCGCTCACATAACTATGGCTACACCTTC. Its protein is CSVEDLRSHNYGYTF.

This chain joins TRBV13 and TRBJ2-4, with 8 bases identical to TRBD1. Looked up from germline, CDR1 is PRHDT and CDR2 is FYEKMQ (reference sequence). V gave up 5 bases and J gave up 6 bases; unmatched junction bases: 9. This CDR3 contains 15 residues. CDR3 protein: CASSRAGGAGNIQYF. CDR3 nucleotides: TGTGCCAGCAGCCGGGCAGGGGGCGCCGGAAACATTCAGTACTTC.

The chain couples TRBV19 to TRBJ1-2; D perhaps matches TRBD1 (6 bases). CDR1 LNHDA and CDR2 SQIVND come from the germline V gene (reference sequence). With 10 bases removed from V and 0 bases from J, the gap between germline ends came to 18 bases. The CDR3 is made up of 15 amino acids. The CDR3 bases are TGTGCCACCCCCAACCGGGACAATCCTAACTATGGCTACACCTTC. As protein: CATPNRDNPNYGYTF.

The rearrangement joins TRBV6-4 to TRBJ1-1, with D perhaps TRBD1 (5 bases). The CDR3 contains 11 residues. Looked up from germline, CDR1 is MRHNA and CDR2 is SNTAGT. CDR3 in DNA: TGTCCTAATCGAGGGAGGGGTGAAGCTTTCTTT. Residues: CPNRGRGEAFF.

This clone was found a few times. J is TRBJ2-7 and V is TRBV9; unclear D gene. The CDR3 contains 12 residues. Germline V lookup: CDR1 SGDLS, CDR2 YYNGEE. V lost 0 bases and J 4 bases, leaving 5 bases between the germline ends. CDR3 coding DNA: TGTGCCAGCAGCGTAGGCGAATACGAGCAGTACTTC. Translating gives CASSVGEYEQYF. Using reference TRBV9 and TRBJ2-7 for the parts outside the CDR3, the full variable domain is DSGVTQTPKHLITATGQRVTLRCSPRSGDLSVYWYQQSLDQGLQFLIQYYNGEERAKGNILERFSAQQFPDLHSELNLSSLELGDSALYFCASSVGEYEQYFGPGTRLTVT.

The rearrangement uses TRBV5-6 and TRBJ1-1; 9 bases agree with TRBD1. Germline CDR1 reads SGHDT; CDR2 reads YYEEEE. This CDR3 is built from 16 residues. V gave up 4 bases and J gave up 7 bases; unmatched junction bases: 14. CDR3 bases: TGTGCCAGCAGCCTCGGACAGGGGAGAGCGGAGGGTGAAGCTTTCTTT. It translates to CASSLGQGRAEGEAFF.

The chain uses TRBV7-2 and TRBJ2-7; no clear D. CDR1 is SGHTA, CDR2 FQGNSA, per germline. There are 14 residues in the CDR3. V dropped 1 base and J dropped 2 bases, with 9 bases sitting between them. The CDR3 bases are TGTGCCAGCAGCTTAGATCCATTTGCCTACGAGCAGTACTTC. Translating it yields CASSLDPFAYEQYF.

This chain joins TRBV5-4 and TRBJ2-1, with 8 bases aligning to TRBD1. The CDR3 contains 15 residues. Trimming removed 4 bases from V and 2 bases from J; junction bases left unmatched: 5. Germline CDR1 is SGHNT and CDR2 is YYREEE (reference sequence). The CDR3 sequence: CASSARQGPYNEQFF. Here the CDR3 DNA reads TGTGCCAGCAGCGCCCGACAGGGGCCCTACAATGAGCAGTTCTTC.

CDR3 coding DNA: TGTGCCAGCAGCTTATGGAAGAACACTGAAGCTTTCTTT. It specifies CASSLWKNTEAFF. This rearrangement joins TRBV4-2 to TRBJ1-1, with D uncertain. The germline V and J ends were trimmed by 5 bases and 1 base, with 8 bases remaining between them. This CDR3 has 13 residues. The germline CDR1 and CDR2 sequences are LGHNA and YNFKEQ.

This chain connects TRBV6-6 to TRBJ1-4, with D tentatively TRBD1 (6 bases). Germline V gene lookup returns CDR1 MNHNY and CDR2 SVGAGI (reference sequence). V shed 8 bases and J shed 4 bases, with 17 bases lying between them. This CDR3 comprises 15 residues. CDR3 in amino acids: CASGRGRMNNEKLFF. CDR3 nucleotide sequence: TGTGCCAGCGGCAGGGGCAGAATGAATAATGAAAAACTGTTTTTT.

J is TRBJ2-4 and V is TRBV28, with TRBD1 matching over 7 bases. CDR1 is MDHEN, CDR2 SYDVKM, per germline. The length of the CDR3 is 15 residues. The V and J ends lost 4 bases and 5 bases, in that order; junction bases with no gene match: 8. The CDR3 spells CASSSLQGIENIQYF. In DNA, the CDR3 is TGTGCCAGCAGTTCATTACAGGGGATCGAAAACATTCAGTACTTC.

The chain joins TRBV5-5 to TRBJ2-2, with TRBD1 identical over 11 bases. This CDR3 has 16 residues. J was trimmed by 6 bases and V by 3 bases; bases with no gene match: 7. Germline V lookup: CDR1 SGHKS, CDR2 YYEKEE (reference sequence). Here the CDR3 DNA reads TGTGCCAGCAGCTGGATGGACAGGGGGCTAGCCGGGGAGCTGTTTTTT. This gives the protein CASSWMDRGLAGELFF.

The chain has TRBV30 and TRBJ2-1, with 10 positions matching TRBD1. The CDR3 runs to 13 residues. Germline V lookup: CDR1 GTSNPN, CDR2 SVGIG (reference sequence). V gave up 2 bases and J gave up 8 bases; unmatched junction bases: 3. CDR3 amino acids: CAWSTGTGDEQFF. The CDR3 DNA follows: TGTGCCTGGAGTACCGGGACAGGGGATGAGCAGTTCTTC.

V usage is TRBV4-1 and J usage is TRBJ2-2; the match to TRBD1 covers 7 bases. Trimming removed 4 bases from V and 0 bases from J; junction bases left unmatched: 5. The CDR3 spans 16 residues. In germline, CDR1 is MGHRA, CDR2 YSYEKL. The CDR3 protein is CASSPPTGSNTGELFF. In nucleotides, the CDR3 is TGCGCCAGCAGCCCGCCGACAGGGTCGAACACCGGGGAGCTGTTTTTT.

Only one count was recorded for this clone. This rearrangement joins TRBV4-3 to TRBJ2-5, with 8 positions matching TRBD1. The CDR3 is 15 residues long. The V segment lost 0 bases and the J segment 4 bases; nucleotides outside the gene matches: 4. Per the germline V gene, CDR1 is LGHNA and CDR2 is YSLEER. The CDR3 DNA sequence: TGCGCCAGCAGCCAAGATGGACAGGGAGGAGAGACCCAGTACTTC. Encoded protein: CASSQDGQGGETQYF.

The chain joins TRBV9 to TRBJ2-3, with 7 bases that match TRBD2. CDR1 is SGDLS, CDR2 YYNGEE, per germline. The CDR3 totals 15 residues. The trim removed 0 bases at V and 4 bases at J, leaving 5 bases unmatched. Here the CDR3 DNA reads TGTGCCAGCAGCGTAGGCGGGAGAATAGCAGATACGCAGTATTTT. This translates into CASSVGGRIADTQYF.

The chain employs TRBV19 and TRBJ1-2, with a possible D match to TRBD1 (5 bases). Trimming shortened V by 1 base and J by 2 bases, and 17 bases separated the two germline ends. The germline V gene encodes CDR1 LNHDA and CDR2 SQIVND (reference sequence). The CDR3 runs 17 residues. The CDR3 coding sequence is TGTGCCAGTAGTATAGCTTCCGTTCGACGGGACAACTATGGCTACACCTTC. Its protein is CASSIASVRRDNYGYTF.

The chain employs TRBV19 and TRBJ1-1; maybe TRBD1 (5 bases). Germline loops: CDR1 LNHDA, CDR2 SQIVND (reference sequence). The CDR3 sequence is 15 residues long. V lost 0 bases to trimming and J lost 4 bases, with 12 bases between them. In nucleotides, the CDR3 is TGTGCCAGTAGTATAGATGCGGGGACGACCACTGAAGCTTTCTTT. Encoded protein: CASSIDAGTTTEAFF.

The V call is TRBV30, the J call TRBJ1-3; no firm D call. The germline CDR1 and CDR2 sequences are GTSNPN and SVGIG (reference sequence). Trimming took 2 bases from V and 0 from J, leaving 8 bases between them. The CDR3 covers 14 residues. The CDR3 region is CAWSRRDSGNTIYF. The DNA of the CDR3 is TGTGCCTGGAGTAGGCGCGACTCTGGAAACACCATATATTTT.